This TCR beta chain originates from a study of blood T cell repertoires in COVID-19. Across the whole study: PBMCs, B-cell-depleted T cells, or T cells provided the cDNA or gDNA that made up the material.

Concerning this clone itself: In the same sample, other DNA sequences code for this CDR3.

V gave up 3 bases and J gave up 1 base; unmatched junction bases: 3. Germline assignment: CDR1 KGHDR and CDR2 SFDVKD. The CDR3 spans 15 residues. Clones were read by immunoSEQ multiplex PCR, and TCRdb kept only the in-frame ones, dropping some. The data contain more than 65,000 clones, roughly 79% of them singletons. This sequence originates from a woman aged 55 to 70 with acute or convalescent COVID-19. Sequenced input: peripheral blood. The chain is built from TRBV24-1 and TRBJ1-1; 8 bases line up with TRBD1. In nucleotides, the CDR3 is TGTGCCACCAGTGATACCGGGACAGGGAACACTGAAGCTTTCTTT. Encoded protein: CATSDTGTGNTEAFF.